One T cell receptor beta chain is described in this entry. What it binds is not known. The data are from a study of a mutant IDH1 vaccine in newly diagnosed glioma. Study-wide context: Once 4-6 weeks had passed after radiotherapy alone, vaccination started, or it started with temozolomide cycles. Visit V12 was conducted at week 35 as the safety follow-up. Visit V13 came later, at week 47. The treated group averaged around 40 years old and was 62.5% male, roughly 38% female.

Time point denoted: week 35, safety follow-up. Vaccine doses each comprised 300 ug of mutant IDH1 20-mer peptide, with topical imiquimod. The table came from immunoSEQ multiplex PCR; TCRdb's copy has only in-frame clones and leaves some out. The sample gives tens of thousands of clones, approximately 90% of which show up once; around 1.5% is in the top ten. This CDR3 comprises 14 residues. The germline gives CDR1 SGHKS, CDR2 YYEKEE (reference sequence). The V gene lost 3 bases and the J gene lost 13 bases, with 22 bases spanning the gap. Study outcomes and limitations: Changes in top peripheral clonotypes did not appear linked to pseudoprogression.

Specimen: PBMCs, collected from a glioma patient whose treatment included an IDH1 peptide vaccine. The chain joins TRBV5-5 to TRBJ2-5; D perhaps matches TRBD2 (6 bases). This TCR derives from a man between 35 and 55 years old with glioma. The CDR3 region has the DNA TGTGCCAGCAGCTCCACCTCGGGGCGGGGTGAGGTGTACTTC. Protein sequence: CASSSTSGRGEVYF.